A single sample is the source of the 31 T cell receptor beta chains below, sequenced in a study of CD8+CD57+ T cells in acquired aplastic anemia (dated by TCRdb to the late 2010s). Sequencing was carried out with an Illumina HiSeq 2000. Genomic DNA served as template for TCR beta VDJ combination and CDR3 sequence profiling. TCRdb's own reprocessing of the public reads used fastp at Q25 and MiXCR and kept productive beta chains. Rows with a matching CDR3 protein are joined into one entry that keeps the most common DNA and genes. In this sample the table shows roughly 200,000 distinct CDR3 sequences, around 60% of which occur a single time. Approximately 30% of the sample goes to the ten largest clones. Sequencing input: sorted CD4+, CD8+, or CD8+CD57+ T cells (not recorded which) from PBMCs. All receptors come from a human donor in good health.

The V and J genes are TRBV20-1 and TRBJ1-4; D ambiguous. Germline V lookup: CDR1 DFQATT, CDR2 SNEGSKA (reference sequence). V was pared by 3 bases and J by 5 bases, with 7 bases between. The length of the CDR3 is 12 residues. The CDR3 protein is CSASRVNEKLFF. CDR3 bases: TGCAGTGCTAGTCGGGTAAATGAAAAACTGTTTTTT.

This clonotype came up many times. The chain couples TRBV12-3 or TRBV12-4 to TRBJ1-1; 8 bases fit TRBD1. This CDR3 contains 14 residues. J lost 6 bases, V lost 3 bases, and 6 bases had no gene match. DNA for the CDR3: TGTGCCAGCAGTTTTCAGGGGGCCTTGTCTGAAGCTTTCTTT. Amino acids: CASSFQGALSEAFF.

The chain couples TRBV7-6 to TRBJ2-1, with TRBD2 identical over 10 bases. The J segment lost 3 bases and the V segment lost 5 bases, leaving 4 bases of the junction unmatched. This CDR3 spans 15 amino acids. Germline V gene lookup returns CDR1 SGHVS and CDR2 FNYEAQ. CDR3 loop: CASSPGLAVYNEQFF. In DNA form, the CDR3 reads TGTGCCAGCAGCCCCGGACTAGCGGTCTACAATGAGCAGTTCTTC.

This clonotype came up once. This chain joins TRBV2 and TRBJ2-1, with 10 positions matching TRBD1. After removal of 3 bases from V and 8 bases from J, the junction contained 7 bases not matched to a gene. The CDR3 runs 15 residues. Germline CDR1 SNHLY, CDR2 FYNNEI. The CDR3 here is CASSDAGQGKDEQFF. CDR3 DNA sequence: TGTGCCAGCAGTGACGCGGGACAGGGGAAGGATGAGCAGTTCTTC.

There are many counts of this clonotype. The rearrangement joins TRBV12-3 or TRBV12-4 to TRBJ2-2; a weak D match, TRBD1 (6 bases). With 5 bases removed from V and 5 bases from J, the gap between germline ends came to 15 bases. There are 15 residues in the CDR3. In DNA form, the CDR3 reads TGTGCCAGCAGTGACCCCGGGACAAAGACCGGGGAGCTGTTTTTT. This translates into CASSDPGTKTGELFF.

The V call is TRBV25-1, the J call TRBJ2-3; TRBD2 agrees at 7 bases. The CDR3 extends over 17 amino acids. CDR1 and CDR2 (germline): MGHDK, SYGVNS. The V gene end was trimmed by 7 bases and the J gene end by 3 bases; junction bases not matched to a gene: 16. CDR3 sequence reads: CASTGLAGASATDTQYF. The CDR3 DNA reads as TGTGCCAGCACAGGGCTCGCGGGAGCCTCCGCTACAGATACGCAGTATTTT. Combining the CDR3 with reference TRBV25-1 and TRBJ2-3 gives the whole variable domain EADIYQTPRYLVIGTGKKITLECSQTMGHDKMYWYQQDPGMELHLIHYSYGVNSTEKGDLSSESTVSRIRTEHFPLTLESARPSHTSQYLCASTGLAGASATDTQYFGPGTRLTVL.

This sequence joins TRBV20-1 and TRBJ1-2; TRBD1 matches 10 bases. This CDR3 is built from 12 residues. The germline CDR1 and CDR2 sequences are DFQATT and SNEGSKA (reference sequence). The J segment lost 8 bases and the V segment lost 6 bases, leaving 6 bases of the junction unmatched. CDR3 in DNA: TGCAGTGCAACGGGACAGGGGCAAGGCTACACCTTC. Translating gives CSATGQGQGYTF.

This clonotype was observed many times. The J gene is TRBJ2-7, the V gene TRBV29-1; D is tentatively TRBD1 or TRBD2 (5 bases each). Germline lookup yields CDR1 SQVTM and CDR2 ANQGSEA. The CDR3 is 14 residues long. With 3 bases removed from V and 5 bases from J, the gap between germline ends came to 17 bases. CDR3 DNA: TGCAGCGTTGAGACCGGGACCGCCCAGGACGAGCAGTACTTC. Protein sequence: CSVETGTAQDEQYF.

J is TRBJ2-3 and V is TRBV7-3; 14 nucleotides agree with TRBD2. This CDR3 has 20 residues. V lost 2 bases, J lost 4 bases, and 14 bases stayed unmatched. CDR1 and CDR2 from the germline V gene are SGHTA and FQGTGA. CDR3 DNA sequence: TGTGCCAGCAGCTTAGCCGGGACTAGCGGGAGCCTAACTGAGGCAGATACGCAGTATTTT. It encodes CASSLAGTSGSLTEADTQYF.

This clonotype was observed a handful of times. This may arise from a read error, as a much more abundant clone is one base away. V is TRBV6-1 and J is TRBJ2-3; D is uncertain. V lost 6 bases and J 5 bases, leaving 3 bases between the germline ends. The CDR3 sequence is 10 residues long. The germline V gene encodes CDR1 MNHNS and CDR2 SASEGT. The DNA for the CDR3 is TGTGCCAGCAGATTAGATACGCAGTATTTT. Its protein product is CASRLDTQYF.

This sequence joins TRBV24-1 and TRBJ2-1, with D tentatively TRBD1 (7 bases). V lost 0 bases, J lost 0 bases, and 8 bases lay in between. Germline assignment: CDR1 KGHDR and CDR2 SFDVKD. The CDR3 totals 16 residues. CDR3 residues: CATSDLQGGSYNEQFF. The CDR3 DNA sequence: TGTGCCACCAGTGATTTGCAGGGGGGCTCCTACAATGAGCAGTTCTTC.

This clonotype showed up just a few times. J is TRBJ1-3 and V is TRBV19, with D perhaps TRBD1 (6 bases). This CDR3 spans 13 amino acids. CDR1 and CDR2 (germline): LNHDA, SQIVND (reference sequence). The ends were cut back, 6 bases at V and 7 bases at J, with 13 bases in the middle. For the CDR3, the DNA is TGTGCCAGTAGGACGGGGGGGGCGAACACCATATATTTT. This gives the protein CASRTGGANTIYF.

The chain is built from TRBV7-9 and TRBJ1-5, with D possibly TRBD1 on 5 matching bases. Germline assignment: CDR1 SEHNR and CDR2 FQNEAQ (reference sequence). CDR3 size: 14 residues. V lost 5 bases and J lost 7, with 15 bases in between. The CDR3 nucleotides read TGTGCCAGCAGCGCGCCGGGACCCAACCAGCCCCAGCATTTT. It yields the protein CASSAPGPNQPQHF.

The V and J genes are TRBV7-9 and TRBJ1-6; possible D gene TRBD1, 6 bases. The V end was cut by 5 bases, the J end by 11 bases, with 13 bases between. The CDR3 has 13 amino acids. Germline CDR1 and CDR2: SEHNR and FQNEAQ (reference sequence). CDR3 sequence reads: CASSPEGGAPLHF. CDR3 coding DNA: TGTGCCAGCAGCCCAGAGGGGGGGGCACCCCTCCACTTT.

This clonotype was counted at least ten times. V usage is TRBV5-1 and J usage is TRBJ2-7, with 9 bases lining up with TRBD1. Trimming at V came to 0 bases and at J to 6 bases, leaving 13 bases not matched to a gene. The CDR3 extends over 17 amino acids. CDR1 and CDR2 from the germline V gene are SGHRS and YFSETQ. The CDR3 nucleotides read TGCGCCAGCAGCTTGGGAGTGGAGGGACAGGGTTCTCGCGAGCAGTACTTC. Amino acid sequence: CASSLGVEGQGSREQYF.

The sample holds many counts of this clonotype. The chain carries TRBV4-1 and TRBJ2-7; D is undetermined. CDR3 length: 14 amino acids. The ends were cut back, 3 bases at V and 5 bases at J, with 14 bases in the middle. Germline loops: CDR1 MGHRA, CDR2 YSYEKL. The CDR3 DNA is TGCGCCAGCAGCCACAAGAAGGCGAGTCACGAGCAGTACTTC. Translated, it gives CASSHKKASHEQYF.

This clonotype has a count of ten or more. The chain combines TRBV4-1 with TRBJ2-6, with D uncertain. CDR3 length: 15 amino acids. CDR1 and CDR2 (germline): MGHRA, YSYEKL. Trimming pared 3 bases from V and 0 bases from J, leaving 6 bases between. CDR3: CASSQVHSGANVLTF. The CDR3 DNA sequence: TGCGCCAGCAGCCAGGTGCACTCTGGGGCCAACGTCCTGACTTTC.

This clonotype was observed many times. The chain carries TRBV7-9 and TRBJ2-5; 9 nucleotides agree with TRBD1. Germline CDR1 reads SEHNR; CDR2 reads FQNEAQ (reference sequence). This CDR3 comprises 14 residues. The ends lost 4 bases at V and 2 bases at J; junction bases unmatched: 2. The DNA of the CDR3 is TGTGCCAGCAGCTGGGGACAGGGACAAGAGACCCAGTACTTC. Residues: CASSWGQGQETQYF.

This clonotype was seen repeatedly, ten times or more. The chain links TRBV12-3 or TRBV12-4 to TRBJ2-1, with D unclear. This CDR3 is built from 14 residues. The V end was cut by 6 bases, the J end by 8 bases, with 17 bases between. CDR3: CASSNPPTSYEQFF. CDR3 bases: TGTGCCAGCAGCAACCCACCCACCTCCTATGAGCAGTTCTTC.

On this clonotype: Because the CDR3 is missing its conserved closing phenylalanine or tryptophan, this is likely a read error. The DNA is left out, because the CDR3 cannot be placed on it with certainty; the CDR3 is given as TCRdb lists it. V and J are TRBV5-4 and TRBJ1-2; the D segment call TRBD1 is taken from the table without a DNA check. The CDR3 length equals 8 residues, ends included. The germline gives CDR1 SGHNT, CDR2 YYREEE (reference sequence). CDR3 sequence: CASSQPGQ.

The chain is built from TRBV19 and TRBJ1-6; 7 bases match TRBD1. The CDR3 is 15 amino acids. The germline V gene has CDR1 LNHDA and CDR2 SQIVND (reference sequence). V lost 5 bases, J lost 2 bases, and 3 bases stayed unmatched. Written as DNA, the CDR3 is TGTGCCAGTAGTGACAGGGCCGCCTATAATTCACCCCTCCACTTT. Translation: CASSDRAAYNSPLHF.

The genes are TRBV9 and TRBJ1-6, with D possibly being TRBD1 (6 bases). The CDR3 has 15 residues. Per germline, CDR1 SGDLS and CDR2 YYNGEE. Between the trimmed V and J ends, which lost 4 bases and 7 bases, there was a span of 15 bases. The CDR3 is CASSPHLGQNSPLHF. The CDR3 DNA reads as TGTGCCAGCAGCCCCCATTTAGGACAGAATTCACCCCTCCACTTT. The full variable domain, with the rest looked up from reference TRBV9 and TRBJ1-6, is DSGVTQTPKHLITATGQRVTLRCSPRSGDLSVYWYQQSLDQGLQFLIQYYNGEERAKGNILERFSAQQFPDLHSELNLSSLELGDSALYFCASSPHLGQNSPLHFGNGTRLTVT.

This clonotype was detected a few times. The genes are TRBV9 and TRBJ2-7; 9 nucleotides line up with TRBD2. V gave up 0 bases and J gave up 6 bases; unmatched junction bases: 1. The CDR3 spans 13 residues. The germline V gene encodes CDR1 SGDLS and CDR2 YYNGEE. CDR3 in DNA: TGTGCCAGCAGCGTAGGTAGCGGGAGCGAGCAGTACTTC. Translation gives CASSVGSGSEQYF.

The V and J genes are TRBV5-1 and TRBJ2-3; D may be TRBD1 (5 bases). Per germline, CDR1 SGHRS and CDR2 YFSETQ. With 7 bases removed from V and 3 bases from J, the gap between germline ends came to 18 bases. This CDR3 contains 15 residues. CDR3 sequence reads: CASGKTEYTTDTQYF. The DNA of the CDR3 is TGCGCCAGCGGAAAGACAGAGTATACGACAGATACGCAGTATTTT.

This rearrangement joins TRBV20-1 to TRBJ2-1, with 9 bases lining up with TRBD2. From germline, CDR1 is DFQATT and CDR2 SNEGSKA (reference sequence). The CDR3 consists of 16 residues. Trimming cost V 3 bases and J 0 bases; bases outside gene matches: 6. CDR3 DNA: TGCAGTGCTAGGTCACTAGCGGGTCCCTCCTACAATGAGCAGTTCTTC. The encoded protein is CSARSLAGPSYNEQFF.

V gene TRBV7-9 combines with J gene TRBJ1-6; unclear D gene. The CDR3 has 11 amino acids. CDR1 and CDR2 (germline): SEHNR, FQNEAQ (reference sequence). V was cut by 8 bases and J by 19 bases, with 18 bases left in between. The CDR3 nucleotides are TGTGCCAGCCAACTGAATGGATTTCTACACTTT. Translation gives CASQLNGFLHF.

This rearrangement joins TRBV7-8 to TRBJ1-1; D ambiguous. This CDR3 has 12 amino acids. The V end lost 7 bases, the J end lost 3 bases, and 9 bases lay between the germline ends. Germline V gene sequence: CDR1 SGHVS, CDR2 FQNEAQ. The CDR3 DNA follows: TGTGCCAGCACCATGAGTTACACTGAAGCTTTCTTT. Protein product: CASTMSYTEAFF.

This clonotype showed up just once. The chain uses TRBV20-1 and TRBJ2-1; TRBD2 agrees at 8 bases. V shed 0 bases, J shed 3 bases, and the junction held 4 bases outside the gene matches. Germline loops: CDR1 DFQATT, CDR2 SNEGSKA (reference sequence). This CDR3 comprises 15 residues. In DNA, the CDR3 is TGCAGTGCTAGAGAAGCGGGAGACCTCTACAATGAGCAGTTCTTC. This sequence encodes CSAREAGDLYNEQFF.

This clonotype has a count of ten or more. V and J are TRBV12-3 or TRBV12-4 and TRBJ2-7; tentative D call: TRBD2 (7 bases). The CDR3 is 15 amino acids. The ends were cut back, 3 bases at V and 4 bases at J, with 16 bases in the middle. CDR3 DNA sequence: TGTGCCAGCAGTTTCGGGCGGGGGCTGGGGTACGAGCAGTACTTC. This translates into CASSFGRGLGYEQYF.

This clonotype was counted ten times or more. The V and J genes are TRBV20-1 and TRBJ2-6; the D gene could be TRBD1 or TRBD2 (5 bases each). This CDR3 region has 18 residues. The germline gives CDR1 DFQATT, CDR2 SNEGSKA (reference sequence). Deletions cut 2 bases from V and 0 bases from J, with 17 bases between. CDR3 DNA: TGCAGTGCTAGACCGAAGGGACCGCATGGCTCTGGGGCCAACGTCCTGACTTTC. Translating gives CSARPKGPHGSGANVLTF.

The CDR3 nucleotides read TGCAGTGCTCCCCGACAGGGCCCAGATACGCAGTATTTT. It specifies CSAPRQGPDTQYF. The chain uses TRBV20-1 and TRBJ2-3, with 7 bases identical to TRBD1. There are 13 residues in the CDR3. J lost 4 bases, V lost 5 bases, and 6 bases had no gene match. The germline V gene encodes CDR1 DFQATT and CDR2 SNEGSKA (reference sequence).